The 4 T cell receptor beta chains below were found in one sample sequenced in a study of CD8 T cells in ankylosing spondylitis. Study results and caveats: What seemed typical of ankylosing spondylitis blood was a TCR beta motif built from roughly eight highly homologous variants.

Via MiXCR, TCRdb re-called the 5' RACE reads, giving one row per CDR3 protein. Of hundreds of thousands of distinct CDR3 sequences listed, roughly 27% were seen once; the top ten hold roughly 0.8%. These TCRs are of unknown antigen specificity. Source material: blood, either unsorted or a sorted T cell fraction (not recorded which). These receptor sequences come from a male donor with ankylosing spondylitis.

This clonotype was counted a few times. In DNA, the CDR3 is TGCAGTGCTAGGCCTAGCGGGAGACACACCGGGGAGCTGTTTTTT. Translating gives CSARPSGRHTGELFF. This chain joins TRBV20-1 and TRBJ2-2, with TRBD2 identical over 10 bases. Germline lookup yields CDR1 DFQATT and CDR2 SNEGSKA (reference sequence). V was clipped by 3 bases and J by 3 bases; unmatched bases: 4. The CDR3 extends over 15 amino acids.

The CDR3 reads CSAPQDRDLGYTF. For the CDR3, the DNA is TGCAGTGCCCCCCAGGACAGGGATCTTGGCTACACCTTC. The V gene is TRBV20-1, the J gene TRBJ1-2, with 8 bases that match TRBD1. The V and J ends lost 6 bases and 7 bases, in that order; junction bases with no gene match: 10. This CDR3 contains 13 residues. Germline V gene sequence: CDR1 DFQATT, CDR2 SNEGSKA (reference sequence).

The table lists this clonotype with a count of one. The rearrangement joins TRBV20-1 to TRBJ1-5, with 7 nucleotides matching TRBD1. The CDR3 totals 15 residues. Germline V gene lookup returns CDR1 DFQATT and CDR2 SNEGSKA (reference sequence). V lost 3 bases and J lost 4; bases outside the gene matches: 9. The DNA of the CDR3 is TGCAGTGCTAGGAGAGAATTGGACAGGAATCAGCCCCAGCATTTT. The encoded protein is CSARRELDRNQPQHF.

The chain employs TRBV20-1 and TRBJ2-1; D unresolved. This CDR3 is 13 amino acids long. The germline V gene encodes CDR1 DFQATT and CDR2 SNEGSKA (reference sequence). V shed 6 bases and J shed 2 bases, with 11 bases lying between them. The CDR3 spells CSAGPLTYNEQFF. As DNA, the CDR3 is TGCAGTGCCGGCCCACTAACCTACAATGAGCAGTTCTTC.